This paragraph reports one TCR beta chain. Its cognate antigen is unknown. These data are taken from a study of shared clonotypes between healthy human individuals. Study-wide background: Donors had three CD4 naive, three CD4 memory, two CD8 naive and one CD8 memory plate apiece.

Notes on the study in general: Genetic and exposure-history diversity was limited by the few donors.

Using 200 ng DNA, some 30,000 T cell genomes, the sorted-subset replicate PCRs were run. Produced via immunoSEQ multiplex PCR; TCRdb's table is partial and in-frame only. The sample lists approximately 1.9 million clones; over 85% were seen once. V was cut by 5 bases and J by 4 bases, with 19 bases left in between. This CDR3 spans 16 amino acids. Germline V gene lookup returns CDR1 SNHLY and CDR2 FYNNEI. Positive CCR7 selection of CD45RO-negative cells yielded the naive CD8 cells, and terminally differentiated effector memory CD45RA+ cells were excluded. Recent acute infections and vaccinations were absent in the healthy HIV-negative adult donors.

The receptor's source is a man between 18 and 29 years old in good health. Some clones in this sample may be carry-over from other donors' samples. Sequencing input: naive CD8+ T cells from PBMCs. The chain employs TRBV2 and TRBJ2-3; the D gene is possibly TRBD2 (7 bases). CDR3 protein: CASSLLGGGRADTQYF. DNA for the CDR3: TGTGCCAGCAGTTTGCTAGGGGGAGGGCGGGCAGATACGCAGTATTTT.